A selection of T cell receptor beta chains follows, all from one sample in a study of shared clonotypes between healthy human individuals. The assay was immunoSEQ multiplex PCR, and TCRdb's table has in-frame clones only and misses some. The table has about 600,000 clones, approximately 97% seen once; the top ten hold 0.057%. The sequenced sample was naive CD4+ T cells sorted from blood. The receptors here all came from a woman aged 25 to 45 in good health. CDR3s include the opening cysteine and the closing phenylalanine or tryptophan. A D gene is named only where the DNA matches it firmly. A row's size may be missing; if present it is once, few, many or a size class.

. TRBJ2-1 . TRBV5-4 TGTGCCAGCAGCTTGGTTGGCGGCTCCTACAATGAGCAGTTCTTC CASSLVGGSYNEQFF
once TRBJ1-3 TRBD1 TRBV5-4 TGTGCCAGCAGCGTCAGGGGGCCTGGAAACACCATATATTTT CASSVRGPGNTIYF
. TRBJ1-1 . TRBV28 TGTGCCAGCAGTTTATCACAGGGGAACACTGAAGCTTTCTTT CASSLSQGNTEAFF
once TRBJ2-1 TRBD1 TRBV12-5 TGTGCTAGTGGTTCAACCCCTGGGACAGGGAGGAGTGAGCAGTTCTTC CASGSTPGTGRSEQFF
. TRBJ1-1 . TRBV5-1 TGCGCCAGCAGCTCCGAGTTAGGTGAGGTGAACACTGAAGCTTTCTTT CASSSELGEVNTEAFF
. TRBJ2-1 . TRBV9 TGTGCCAGCAGCGTAGGCTCGAACAATGAGCAGTTCTTC CASSVGSNNEQFF
. TRBJ1-1 TRBD1 TRBV6-5 TGTGCCAGCAGTTTAGGACAGGCGAACACTGAAGCTTTCTTT CASSLGQANTEAFF
. TRBJ2-2 . TRBV5-6 TGTGCCAGCAGCTCTGTCGTAGGGACAAGCGCGAACACCGGGGAGCTGTTTTTT CASSSVVGTSANTGELFF
. TRBJ2-7 . TRBV5-1 TGCGCCAGCAGCTTACGCGGAGAGGGCTACGAGCAGTACTTC CASSLRGEGYEQYF
. TRBJ2-4 . TRBV6-1 TGTGCCAGCCTTGGTTTAGGGAAAAACATTCAGTACTTC CASLGLGKNIQYF
. TRBJ1-2 TRBD1 TRBV19 TGTGCCAGTAGTCCGGGACAGGGTAAGGACTATGGCTACACCTTC CASSPGQGKDYGYTF
. TRBJ1-5 TRBD1 TRBV19 TGTGCCAGTAGTACGATAGACAGGGCGAGCAATCAGCCCCAGCATTTT CASSTIDRASNQPQHF
. TRBJ2-7 . TRBV5-1 TGCGCCAGCAGCTTGGGATATCCGGGGAACGAGCAGTACTTC CASSLGYPGNEQYF
. TRBJ1-1 . TRBV28 TGTGCCAGCAGGGCCGGGGGGCTAGACACTGAAGCTTTCTTT CASRAGGLDTEAFF
. TRBJ2-1 . TRBV27 TGTGCCACCGGGCGGGGTGACCCGTACAATGAGCAGTTCTTC CATGRGDPYNEQFF
. TRBJ2-6 . TRBV5-1 TGCGCCAGCAGCTTGGCCGGGATCTCTGGGGCCAACGTCCTGACTTTC CASSLAGISGANVLTF
. TRBJ2-1 . TRBV30 TGTGCCTGGAGTTCAATAGACAATGAGCAGTTCTTC CAWSSIDNEQFF